Reported below is one TCR beta chain. Its matching antigen is unknown. This entry comes from a study of cytomegalovirus exposure and HLA in healthy donors. The study's findings and limits: It was in a later analysis that TCR association rates were seen to vary by HLA locus, highest for DRB1 and lowest for HLA-C. With later analysis, a missense DCLRE1C variant became linked to TCR beta V- and J-gene trimming.

13 Jbeta primers and 60 Vbeta primers were used for the PCR. Only in-frame clones appear in the TCRdb table, and some are missing; sequencing was by immunoSEQ multiplex PCR. The sample has some 150,000 clones, roughly three quarters seen once. The TCR sequence derives from a male donor in good health and CMV-seronegative. Sequencing was carried out using PBMCs.

The CDR3 loop is CASRFRSGSGYTF. Here the CDR3 DNA reads TGTGCCAGCAGGTTTCGATCAGGGTCTGGCTACACCTTC. This sequence joins TRBV2 and TRBJ1-2; perhaps TRBD1 as D (5 bases). The V end was cut by 6 bases, the J end by 7 bases, with 15 bases between. The CDR3 has 13 amino acids. CDR1 is SNHLY and CDR2 is FYNNEI in the germline V gene.